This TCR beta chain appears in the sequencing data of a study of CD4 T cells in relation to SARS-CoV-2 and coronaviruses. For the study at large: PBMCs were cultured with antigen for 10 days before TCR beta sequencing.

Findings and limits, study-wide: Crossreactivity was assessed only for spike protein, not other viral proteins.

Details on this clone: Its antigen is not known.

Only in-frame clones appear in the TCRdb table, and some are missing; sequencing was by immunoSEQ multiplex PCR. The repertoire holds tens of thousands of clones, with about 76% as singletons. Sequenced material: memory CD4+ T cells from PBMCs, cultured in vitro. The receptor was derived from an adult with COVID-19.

This CDR3 reads CASSYTPWGSQETQYF. The CDR3 DNA reads TGTGCCAGCAGCTACACCCCGTGGGGGTCCCAAGAGACCCAGTACTTC. This chain uses TRBV7-9 with TRBJ2-5, with D perhaps being TRBD1 or TRBD2 (5 bases each). This CDR3 spans 16 amino acids. The V gene's germline CDR1 is SEHNR and CDR2 FQNEAQ (reference sequence). Trimming cost V 4 bases and J 1 base, with 16 bases left between them.